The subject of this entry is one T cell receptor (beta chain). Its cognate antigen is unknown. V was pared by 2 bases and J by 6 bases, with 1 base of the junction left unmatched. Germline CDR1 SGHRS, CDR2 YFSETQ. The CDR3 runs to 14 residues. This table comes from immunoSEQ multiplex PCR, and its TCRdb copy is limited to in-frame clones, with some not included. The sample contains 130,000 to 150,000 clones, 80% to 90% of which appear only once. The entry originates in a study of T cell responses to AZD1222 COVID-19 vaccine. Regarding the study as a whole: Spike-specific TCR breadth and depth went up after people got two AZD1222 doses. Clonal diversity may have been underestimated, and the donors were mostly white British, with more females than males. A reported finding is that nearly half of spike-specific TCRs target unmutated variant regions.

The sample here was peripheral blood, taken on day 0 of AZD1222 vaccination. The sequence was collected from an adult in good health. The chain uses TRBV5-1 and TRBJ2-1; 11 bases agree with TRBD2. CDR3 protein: CASSFLAGGNEQFF. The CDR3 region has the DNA TGCGCCAGCAGCTTTCTAGCGGGAGGCAATGAGCAGTTCTTC.